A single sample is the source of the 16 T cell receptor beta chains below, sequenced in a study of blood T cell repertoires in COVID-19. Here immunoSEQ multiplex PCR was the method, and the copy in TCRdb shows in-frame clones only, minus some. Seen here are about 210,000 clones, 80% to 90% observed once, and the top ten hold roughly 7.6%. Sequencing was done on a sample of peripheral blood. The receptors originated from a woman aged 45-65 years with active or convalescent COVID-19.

The CDR3, as DNA: TGTGCCAGCAGCTTATTACGGGGGGACACTGAAGCTTTCTTT. This codes for CASSLLRGDTEAFF. The genes are TRBV2 and TRBJ1-1; TRBD1 might be the D (5 bases). V lost 6 bases, J lost 3 bases, and 14 bases lay in between. The CDR3 length is 14 residues. Germline V gene data show CDR1 as SNHLY and CDR2 as FYNNEI.

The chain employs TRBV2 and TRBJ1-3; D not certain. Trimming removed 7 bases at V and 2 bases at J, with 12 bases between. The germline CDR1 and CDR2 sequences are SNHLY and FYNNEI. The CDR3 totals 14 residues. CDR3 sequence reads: CASTGNVAGNTIYF. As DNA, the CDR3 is TGTGCCAGCACCGGGAATGTAGCTGGAAACACCATATATTTT.

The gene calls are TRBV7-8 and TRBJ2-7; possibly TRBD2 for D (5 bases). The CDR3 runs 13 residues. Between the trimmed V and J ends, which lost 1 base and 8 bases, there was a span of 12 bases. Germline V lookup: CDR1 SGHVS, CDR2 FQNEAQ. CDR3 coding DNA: TGTGCCAGCAGCTTAGAGGGCGGGCTACAGCAGTACGTC. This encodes CASSLEGGLQQYV.

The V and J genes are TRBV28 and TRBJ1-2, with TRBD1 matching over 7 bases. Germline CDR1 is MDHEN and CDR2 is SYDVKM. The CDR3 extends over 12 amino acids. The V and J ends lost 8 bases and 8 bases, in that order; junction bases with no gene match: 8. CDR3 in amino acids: CASSSRGEGYTF. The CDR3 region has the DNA TGTGCCAGCTCTTCCAGGGGGGAAGGCTACACCTTC.

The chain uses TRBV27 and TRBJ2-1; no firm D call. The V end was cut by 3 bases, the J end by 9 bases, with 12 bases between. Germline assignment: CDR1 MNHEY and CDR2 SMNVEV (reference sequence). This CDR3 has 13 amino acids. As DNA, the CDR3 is TGTGCCAGCAGTTTTACTCGAGGTAGTGAGCAGTTCTTC. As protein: CASSFTRGSEQFF.

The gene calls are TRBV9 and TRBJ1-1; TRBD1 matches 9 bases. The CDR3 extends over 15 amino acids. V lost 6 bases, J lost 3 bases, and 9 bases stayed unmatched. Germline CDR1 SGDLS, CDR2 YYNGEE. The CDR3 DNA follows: TGTGCCAGCAACCGGGGGACAGGGTGGGACACTGAAGCTTTCTTT. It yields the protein CASNRGTGWDTEAFF.

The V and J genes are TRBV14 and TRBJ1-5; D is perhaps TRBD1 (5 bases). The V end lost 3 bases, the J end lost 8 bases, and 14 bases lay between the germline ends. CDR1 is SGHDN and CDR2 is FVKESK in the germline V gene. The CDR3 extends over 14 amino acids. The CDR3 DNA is TGTGCCAGCAGCCACGCCGGGGGTGGCAAGCCCCAGCATTTT. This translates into CASSHAGGGKPQHF. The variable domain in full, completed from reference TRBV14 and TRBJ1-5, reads EAGVTQFPSHSVIEKGQTVTLRCDPISGHDNLYWYRRVMGKEIKFLLHFVKESKQDESGMPNNRFLAERTGGTYSTLKVQPAELEDSGVYFCASSHAGGGKPQHFGDGTRLSIL.

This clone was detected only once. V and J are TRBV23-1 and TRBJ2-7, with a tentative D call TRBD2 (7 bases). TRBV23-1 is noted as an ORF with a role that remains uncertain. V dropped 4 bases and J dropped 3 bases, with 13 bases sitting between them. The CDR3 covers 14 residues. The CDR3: CASSRGRGGYEQYV. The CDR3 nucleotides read TGCGCCAGCAGTCGAGGAAGGGGGGGCTACGAGCAGTACGTC.

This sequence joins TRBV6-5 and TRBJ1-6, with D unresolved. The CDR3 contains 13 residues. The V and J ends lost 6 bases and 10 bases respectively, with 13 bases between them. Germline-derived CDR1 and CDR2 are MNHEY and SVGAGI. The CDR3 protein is CASSRLNSSPLHF. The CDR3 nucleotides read TGTGCCAGCAGCCGGCTTAATAGCTCACCCCTCCACTTT.

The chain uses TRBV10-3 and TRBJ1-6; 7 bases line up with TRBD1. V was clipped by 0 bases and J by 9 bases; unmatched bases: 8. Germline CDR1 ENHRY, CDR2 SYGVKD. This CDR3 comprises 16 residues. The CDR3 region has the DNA TGTGCCATCAGTGAGTCGAGGGGGGACAGCGGTTCACCCCTCCACTTT. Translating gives CAISESRGDSGSPLHF.

For the CDR3, the DNA is TGTGCCTGGAGTGCCCCAGGGGGACCCAATCAGCCCCAGCATTTT. It is translated as CAWSAPGGPNQPQHF. The rearrangement uses TRBV30 and TRBJ1-5; 7 positions match TRBD1. This CDR3 spans 15 amino acids. Germline CDR1 and CDR2: GTSNPN and SVGIG (reference sequence). V shed 1 base and J 3 bases; nucleotides not matched to a gene: 6.

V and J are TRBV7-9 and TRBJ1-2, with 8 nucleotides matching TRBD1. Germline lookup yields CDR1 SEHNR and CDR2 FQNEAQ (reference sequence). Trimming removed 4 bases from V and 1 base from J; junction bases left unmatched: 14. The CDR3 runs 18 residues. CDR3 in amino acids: CASSSESGRGLFNYGYTF. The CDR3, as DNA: TGTGCCAGCAGCTCAGAGAGCGGCAGGGGGCTTTTTAACTATGGCTACACCTTC.

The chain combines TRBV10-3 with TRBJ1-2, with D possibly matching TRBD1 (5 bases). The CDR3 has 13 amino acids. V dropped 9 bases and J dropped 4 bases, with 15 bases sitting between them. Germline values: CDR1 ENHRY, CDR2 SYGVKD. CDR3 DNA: TGTGCCATGGGTTCAGGGATTACCTATGGCTACACCTTC. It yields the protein CAMGSGITYGYTF.

Here the CDR3 reads CASSVAGSYEQYF. DNA for the CDR3: TGTGCCAGCAGCGTAGCAGGATCCTACGAGCAGTACTTC. This sequence joins TRBV9 and TRBJ2-7, with D unresolved. The CDR3 is made up of 13 amino acids. V lost 0 bases, J lost 1 base, and 5 bases lay in between. CDR1 and CDR2 from the germline V gene are SGDLS and YYNGEE.

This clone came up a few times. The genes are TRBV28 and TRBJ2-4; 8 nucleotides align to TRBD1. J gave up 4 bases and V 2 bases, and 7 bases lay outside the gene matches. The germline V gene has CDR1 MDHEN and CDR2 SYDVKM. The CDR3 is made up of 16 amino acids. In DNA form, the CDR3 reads TGTGCCAGCAGTTTAATGAGCAGGGGGCTGAAAAACATTCAGTACTTC. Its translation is CASSLMSRGLKNIQYF.

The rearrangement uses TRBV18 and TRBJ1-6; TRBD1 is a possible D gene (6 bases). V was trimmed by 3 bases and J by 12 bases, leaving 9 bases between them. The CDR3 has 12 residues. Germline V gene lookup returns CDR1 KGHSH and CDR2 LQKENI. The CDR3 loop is CASSPGQEPLHF. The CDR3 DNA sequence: TGTGCCAGCTCACCGGGACAAGAACCCCTCCACTTT. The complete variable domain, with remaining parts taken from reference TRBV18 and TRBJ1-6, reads NAGVMQNPRHLVRRRGQEARLRCSPMKGHSHVYWYRQLPEEGLKFMVYLQKENIIDESGMPKERFSAEFPKEGPSILRIQQVVRGDSAAYFCASSPGQEPLHFGNGTRLTVT.